Each of the 25 T cell receptor beta chains below was sequenced from the same sample in a study of T-cell reconstitution after alpha-beta-depleted transplantation in children. Preparation of the TCRbeta library involved a method that used unique molecular identifiers. TCRdb passed the PCR reads through MiXCR, listing each CDR3 protein once. The sample shows roughly 200,000 distinct CDR3 sequences, roughly 15% of them seen only once. This specimen was PBMCs from the stem cell graft donor, taken from the stem cell graft. The receptors derive from a human donor who donated a stem cell graft to a child with acute lymphoblastic leukemia.

The sample holds many counts of this clonotype. In nucleotides, the CDR3 is TGTGCCAGCAGCCATGGGGAATCCTACAATGAGCAGTTCTTC. It encodes CASSHGESYNEQFF. The rearrangement links TRBV3-1 to TRBJ2-1; D call uncertain. Germline CDR1 reads LGHDT; CDR2 reads YNNKEL (reference sequence). The ends were cut back, 3 bases at V and 1 base at J, with 7 bases in the middle. The CDR3 loop spans 14 amino acids.

This clonotype appeared many times. The chain couples TRBV5-1 to TRBJ1-2, with a tentative D call TRBD1 (5 bases). The V gene lost 0 bases and the J gene lost 8 bases, with 14 bases spanning the gap. Germline assignment: CDR1 SGHRS and CDR2 YFSETQ. This CDR3 has 14 residues. This CDR3 is CASSLGQSRSGYTF. As DNA, the CDR3 is TGCGCCAGCAGCTTGGGACAGTCCAGGAGCGGCTACACCTTC.

This clonotype was seen more than once but under ten times. The rearrangement links TRBV12-3 or TRBV12-4 to TRBJ1-1; D may be TRBD1 (5 bases). The ends were cut back, 2 bases at V and 0 bases at J, with 10 bases in the middle. This CDR3 spans 15 amino acids. The CDR3 region has the DNA TGTGCCAGCAGTTTATGGGGGTTGGTGAACACTGAAGCTTTCTTT. It translates to CASSLWGLVNTEAFF.

The chain employs TRBV11-2 and TRBJ2-1; 9 bases are shared with TRBD2. The trim removed 2 bases at V and 3 bases at J, leaving 5 bases unmatched. CDR3 size: 16 residues. The germline V gene has CDR1 SGHAT and CDR2 FQNNGV. The CDR3: CASSLQRLADYNEQFF. CDR3 DNA sequence: TGTGCCAGCAGCTTACAAAGACTAGCGGACTACAATGAGCAGTTCTTC. Looking up the rest from reference TRBV11-2 and TRBJ2-1 gives the full variable domain: EAGVAQSPRYKIIEKRQSVAFWCNPISGHATLYWYQQILGQGPKLLIQFQNNGVVDDSQLPKDRFSAERLKGVDSTLKIQPAKLEDSAVYLCASSLQRLADYNEQFFGPGTRLTVL.

This clonotype has at least ten counts. The chain joins TRBV28 to TRBJ2-1, with TRBD2 matching 8 bases. The CDR3 is made up of 15 amino acids. Germline-derived CDR1 and CDR2 are MDHEN and SYDVKM. V was clipped by 3 bases and J by 3 bases; unmatched bases: 4. CDR3 coding DNA: TGTGCCAGCAGTTTTGCGGGACTAGACTACAATGAGCAGTTCTTC. It codes for CASSFAGLDYNEQFF.

This clonotype occurred many times. The chain's CDR3 is CSARRQESSYNEQFF. Here the CDR3 DNA reads TGCAGTGCTAGACGGCAGGAGAGCTCCTACAATGAGCAGTTCTTC. The rearrangement uses TRBV20-1 and TRBJ2-1; D gene ambiguous. The V end lost 2 bases, the J end lost 0 bases, and 11 bases lay between the germline ends. The CDR3 has 15 residues. Germline-derived CDR1 and CDR2 are DFQATT and SNEGSKA (reference sequence).

This clonotype was seen ten or more times. The chain couples TRBV29-1 to TRBJ2-1, with D unresolved. The CDR3 has 11 residues. Germline CDR1 is SQVTM and CDR2 is ANQGSEA. V was clipped by 5 bases and J by 6 bases, with 8 bases between them. The DNA of the CDR3 is TGCAGCGTTAGTGAATTCAATGAGCAGTTCTTC. This sequence encodes CSVSEFNEQFF.

This chain joins TRBV6-1 and TRBJ2-2, with D possibly TRBD2 on 6 matching bases. Germline loops: CDR1 MNHNS, CDR2 SASEGT. V was shortened by 6 bases and J by 1 base, with 12 bases between the two germline ends. This CDR3 region has 15 residues. As DNA, the CDR3 is TGTGCCAGCAGGGGAATAGCGGAGAACACCGGGGAGCTGTTTTTT. This translates into CASRGIAENTGELFF.

This clonotype was seen only a few times. One end of the junction is discordant with germline, which a read error may explain. The gene calls are TRBV7-7 and TRBJ2-7; 9 bases are a match to TRBD2. The germline gives CDR1 SSHAT, CDR2 FNYEAQ (reference sequence). CDR3 length: 16 amino acids. The CDR3: CASSPSVAGGPHEQYF. CDR3 in DNA: TGTGCTAGCAGCCCCAGTGTCGCGGGAGGGCCCCACGAGCAGTACTTC.

A note on this clonotype: It is likely a read error, because the conserved phenylalanine at the end of the CDR3 is missing. This chain links TRBV28 with TRBJ2-4; D is possibly TRBD1 or TRBD2 (6 bases each). The CDR3 extends over 14 amino acids. Deletions cut 6 bases from V and 5 bases from J, with 14 bases between. Germline V lookup: CDR1 MDHEN, CDR2 SYDVKM. CDR3 DNA sequence: TGTGCCAGCAGGGAGGGGGGTAGCGAAAACATTCAGTACTTG. Translation: CASREGGSENIQYL.

On this clonotype: This may be a read error: a much more frequent sequence differs by one nucleotide. V and J are TRBV3-1 and TRBJ2-3, with TRBD2 matching over 9 bases. This CDR3 comprises 18 residues. The V gene's germline CDR1 is LGHDT and CDR2 YNNKEL (reference sequence). CDR3: CACSQGRLAGTSTDTQYF. CDR3 sequence (DNA): TGTGCCTGCAGCCAAGGGAGGCTAGCGGGAACTAGCACAGATACGCAGTATTTT.

The sample holds a few counts of this clonotype. V and J are TRBV20-1 and TRBJ2-3, with 9 bases fitting TRBD2. Germline V gives CDR1 DFQATT, CDR2 SNEGSKA (reference sequence). This CDR3 is built from 15 residues. V trimming: 0 bases; J trimming: 2 bases; junction bases outside the gene matches: 3. CDR3 loop: CSARELAGTTDTQYF. In DNA form, the CDR3 reads TGCAGTGCTAGAGAGCTAGCGGGAACCACAGATACGCAGTATTTT.

This clonotype was counted only a few times. Here the CDR3 DNA reads TGCAGTGCTAGAGATCATGTCCAAGAGACCCAGTACTTC. Protein product: CSARDHVQETQYF. V is TRBV20-1 and J is TRBJ2-5; D call uncertain. The CDR3 covers 13 residues. V was clipped by 0 bases and J by 1 base, with 6 bases between them. Germline V gene data show CDR1 as DFQATT and CDR2 as SNEGSKA (reference sequence).

The V call is TRBV30, the J call TRBJ1-1; D uncertain. The V gene's germline CDR1 is GTSNPN and CDR2 SVGIG (reference sequence). This CDR3 spans 11 amino acids. Trimming took 3 bases from V and 8 from J, leaving 10 bases between them. CDR3 loop: CAWRQKSEAFF. The CDR3 bases are TGTGCCTGGAGACAGAAGTCCGAAGCTTTCTTT.

V usage is TRBV29-1 and J usage is TRBJ2-1; TRBD1 aligns across 7 bases. After removal of 4 bases from V and 0 bases from J, the junction contained 3 bases not matched to a gene. The CDR3 contains 14 residues. Germline assignment: CDR1 SQVTM and CDR2 ANQGSEA. CDR3 nucleotides: TGCAGCGTTGTCCCAGGGGGCTCCTACAATGAGCAGTTCTTC. Its protein product is CSVVPGGSYNEQFF.

This clonotype occurred many times. The chain has TRBV7-2 and TRBJ1-4; D is ambiguous. V dropped 5 bases and J dropped 7 bases, with 14 bases sitting between them. This CDR3 has 14 residues. CDR1 is SGHTA, CDR2 FQGNSA, per germline. The CDR3 DNA sequence: TGTGCCAGCAGCCCCCTCGGGTCGGCTGAAAAACTGTTTTTT. Protein: CASSPLGSAEKLFF.

This clonotype was recorded many times. The chain links TRBV13 to TRBJ1-1, with D unclear. V dropped 6 bases and J dropped 3 bases, with 14 bases sitting between them. Per germline, CDR1 PRHDT and CDR2 FYEKMQ (reference sequence). The CDR3 is made up of 14 amino acids. The CDR3 loop is CASRPGRRYTEAFF. The CDR3 DNA follows: TGTGCCAGCAGACCAGGACGTCGGTACACTGAAGCTTTCTTT.

This clonotype has just a few counts. The chain is built from TRBV7-8 and TRBJ2-2, with 7 bases aligning to TRBD1. Germline V gene data show CDR1 as SGHVS and CDR2 as FQNEAQ. V shed 5 bases, J shed 3 bases, and the junction held 3 bases outside the gene matches. The CDR3 sequence is 14 residues long. The DNA of the CDR3 is TGTGCCAGCAGCGGGGGACAGTACACCGGGGAGCTGTTTTTT. Translating it yields CASSGGQYTGELFF. The variable domain in full, completed from reference TRBV7-8 and TRBJ2-2, reads GAGVSQSPRYKVAKRGQDVALRCDPISGHVSLFWYQQALGQGPEFLTYFQNEAQLDKSGLPSDRFFAERPEGSVSTLKIQRTQQEDSAVYLCASSGGQYTGELFFGEGSRLTVL.

The chain recombines TRBV7-2 with TRBJ2-7, with D possibly being TRBD2 (6 bases). The V gene's germline CDR1 is SGHTA and CDR2 FQGNSA. V lost 3 bases and J lost 3, with 15 bases in between. This CDR3 has 15 amino acids. The CDR3 protein is CASSLAPGTRYEQYF. The CDR3 DNA follows: TGTGCCAGCAGCTTGGCCCCCGGGACTCGCTACGAGCAGTACTTC.

This clonotype has only one observation. Given a much more abundant clone one base away, this may be a read error. The J gene is TRBJ2-4, the V gene TRBV12-3 or TRBV12-4, with D unresolved. CDR3 length: 14 amino acids. Written as DNA, the CDR3 is TGTGCCAGCAGTTCGACGGTAGCCAAAAACAGTCAGTACTTC. This encodes CASSSTVAKNSQYF.

CDR3 bases: TGTGCCAGCAGTGATCCCAGGACAACTAATGAAAAACTGTTTTTT. This encodes CASSDPRTTNEKLFF. The chain joins TRBV2 to TRBJ1-4; no clear D gene. Germline V gene lookup returns CDR1 SNHLY and CDR2 FYNNEI. V was clipped by 3 bases and J by 0 bases, with 8 bases between them. The CDR3 consists of 15 residues. Variable domain in full (rest from reference TRBV2 and TRBJ1-4): EPEVTQTPSHQVTQMGQEVILRCVPISNHLYFYWYRQILGQKVEFLVSFYNNEISEKSEIFDDQFSVERPDGSNFTLKIRSTKLEDSAMYFCASSDPRTTNEKLFFGSGTQLSVL.

This clonotype was observed at least ten times. The V call is TRBV29-1, the J call TRBJ2-7; 11 positions match TRBD2. CDR1 and CDR2 (germline): SQVTM, ANQGSEA. The CDR3 runs 13 residues. After removal of 4 bases from V and 3 bases from J, the junction contained 2 bases not matched to a gene. DNA for the CDR3: TGCAGCGTTGTGACTAGCGGGAACTACGAGCAGTACTTC. Translating it yields CSVVTSGNYEQYF.

This clonotype was observed many times. The CDR3 sequence: CASSRGPSISYNEQFF. Written as DNA, the CDR3 is TGTGCCAGTAGTAGAGGACCTAGCATCTCCTACAATGAGCAGTTCTTC. V gene TRBV19 combines with J gene TRBJ2-1; tentative D call: TRBD2 (5 bases). Trimming removed 4 bases from V and 0 bases from J, with 13 bases in between. This CDR3 spans 16 amino acids. The V gene's germline CDR1 is LNHDA and CDR2 SQIVND (reference sequence).

At least ten counts were recorded for this clonotype. The chain is built from TRBV28 and TRBJ1-1; no reliable D call. Trimming stripped 7 bases from V and 6 bases from J, with 12 bases between. This CDR3 spans 12 amino acids. Germline values: CDR1 MDHEN, CDR2 SYDVKM. For the CDR3, the DNA is TGTGCCAGCATTAAAGACAACGCTGAAGCTTTCTTT. It yields the protein CASIKDNAEAFF.

This clonotype was detected a few times. The J gene is TRBJ1-1, the V gene TRBV6-4; D not certain. Germline assignment: CDR1 MRHNA and CDR2 SNTAGT. CDR3 length: 14 amino acids. Trimming shortened V by 5 bases and J by 1 base, and 11 bases separated the two germline ends. The CDR3 DNA reads TGTGCCAGCAGTCCACAGCACCAGAACACTGAAGCTTTCTTT. Protein sequence: CASSPQHQNTEAFF.